The 26 T cell receptor beta chains below all came from one sample that was sequenced in a study of blood T cell repertoires in COVID-19. Sequencing was performed with immunoSEQ multiplex PCR; in TCRdb, only in-frame clones are kept and a portion is missing. The sample yields 200,000 to 250,000 clones, about 85% seen once. The sequencing input was peripheral blood. The receptors were gathered from an elderly woman with COVID-19, enrolled during active disease.

The rearrangement links TRBV21-1 to TRBJ2-1; the table's D call of TRBD2 was not tested on the DNA. TRBV21-1 is a pseudogene. This CDR3 region has 18 residues. The chain's CDR3 is CASTTGTSGDGVGDEQFF. The DNA for the CDR3 is TGTGCCAGCACCACAGGCACTAGCGGGGACGGAGTGGGCGATGAGCAGTTCTTC.

This clone has a handful of counts. The chain has TRBV5-4 and TRBJ1-4, with 7 bases lining up with TRBD1. The CDR3 loop spans 16 amino acids. The V and J ends lost 0 bases and 2 bases, in that order; junction bases with no gene match: 4. Germline V gene sequence: CDR1 SGHNT, CDR2 YYREEE (reference sequence). This chain's CDR3 is CASSLGQGVTNEKLFF. DNA for the CDR3: TGTGCCAGCAGCTTGGGACAGGGAGTCACTAATGAAAAACTGTTTTTT. The full variable domain, in which reference TRBV5-4 and TRBJ1-4 provide the parts outside the CDR3, is ETGVTQSPTHLIKTRGQQVTLRCSSQSGHNTVSWYQQALGQGPQFIFQYYREEENGRGNFPPRFSGLQFPNYSSELNVNALELDDSALYLCASSLGQGVTNEKLFFGSGTQLSVL.

The chain employs TRBV21-1 and TRBJ2-7; the table's D call, TRBD1, has no DNA check behind it. TRBV21-1 is noted as a pseudogene. This CDR3 region has 17 residues. Here the CDR3 DNA reads TGTGCCAGCAGCAGCATCTGGGGCAGCCTCCCGGTCGGGGAGCAGTACGTC. It specifies CASSSIWGSLPVGEQYV.

This clone showed up just a few times. A much more abundant neighbour one base away suggests this may be a read error. Other DNA sequences in this specimen translate into the identical CDR3. Here the CDR3 DNA reads TGTGCCAGCAGCCTGGGACAGGGGATGAACACTGAAGCTTTCTTT. Residues: CASSLGQGMNTEAFF. The rearrangement joins TRBV7-6 to TRBJ1-1; 10 bases are a match to TRBD1. CDR3 size: 15 residues. CDR1 is SGHVS, CDR2 FNYEAQ, per germline. J gave up 0 bases and V 5 bases, and 3 bases lay outside the gene matches.

The V and J genes are TRBV28 and TRBJ1-5, with D hard to call. V lost 6 bases to trimming and J lost 0 bases, with 24 bases between them. The CDR3 totals 19 residues. CDR1 and CDR2 (germline): MDHEN, SYDVKM. In DNA, the CDR3 is TGTGCCAGCAGGGACGGGATAAACCCACCACCCCATAGCAATCAGCCCCAGCATTTT. Protein product: CASRDGINPPPHSNQPQHF.

The chain employs TRBV7-9 and TRBJ2-5; no clear D gene. Germline values: CDR1 SEHNR, CDR2 FQNEAQ (reference sequence). This CDR3 spans 12 amino acids. V was shortened by 2 bases and J by 5 bases, with 6 bases between the two germline ends. In nucleotides, the CDR3 is TGTGCCAGCAGCTTATTTTCGGAGACCCAGTACTTC. It translates to CASSLFSETQYF.

The rearrangement links TRBV27 to TRBJ1-1, with 9 bases that match TRBD1. This CDR3 region has 13 residues. Germline V lookup: CDR1 MNHEY, CDR2 SMNVEV (reference sequence). Trimming removed 8 bases from V and 8 bases from J; junction bases left unmatched: 9. The CDR3 coding sequence is TGTGCCAGCCTGAACAGGGGGCGGACCGAAGCTTTCTTT. This translates into CASLNRGRTEAFF.

The chain uses TRBV3-1 (or the pseudogene TRBV3-2) and TRBJ1-1; a possible D gene is TRBD1 (5 bases). V was trimmed by 4 bases and J by 0 bases, leaving 24 bases between them. Germline CDR1 reads LGHDT; CDR2 reads YNNKEL (reference sequence). The CDR3 covers 19 residues. In nucleotides, the CDR3 is TGTGCCAGCAGCCCCGATCTCGGGGGTAAGCTCGGAATGAACACTGAAGCTTTCTTT. This codes for CASSPDLGGKLGMNTEAFF.

The V and J genes are TRBV18 and TRBJ2-3; 11 bases align to TRBD2. The CDR3 extends over 16 amino acids. The trim removed 5 bases at V and 6 bases at J, leaving 10 bases unmatched. Per the germline V gene, CDR1 is KGHSH and CDR2 is LQKENI. The DNA of the CDR3 is TGTGCCAGCTCAACCACACTAGCGGGGGCTCGGGATACGCAGTATTTT. Translation: CASSTTLAGARDTQYF. Full variable domain (missing parts from reference TRBV18 and TRBJ2-3): NAGVMQNPRHLVRRRGQEARLRCSPMKGHSHVYWYRQLPEEGLKFMVYLQKENIIDESGMPKERFSAEFPKEGPSILRIQQVVRGDSAAYFCASSTTLAGARDTQYFGPGTRLTVL.

The rearrangement uses TRBV4-3 and TRBJ2-7, with 10 bases that match TRBD1. CDR1 is LGHNA and CDR2 is YSLEER in the germline V gene. There are 16 residues in the CDR3. V was clipped by 0 bases and J by 5 bases; unmatched bases: 7. The CDR3: CASSQDLGQGYDEQYF. Written as DNA, the CDR3 is TGCGCCAGCAGCCAAGATCTGGGACAGGGGTATGACGAGCAGTACTTC.

This chain joins TRBV6-6 and TRBJ1-5; 7 bases agree with TRBD1. With 2 bases clipped from V and 6 bases from J, the junction kept 10 bases outside the gene matches. Germline V lookup: CDR1 MNHNY, CDR2 SVGAGI (reference sequence). The CDR3 loop spans 16 amino acids. CDR3 sequence (DNA): TGTGCCAGCAGTTACCCGACGGGACAGATTGGTCAGCCCCAGCATTTT. Translated, it gives CASSYPTGQIGQPQHF.

V usage is TRBV10-3 and J usage is TRBJ1-5, with no clear D. V dropped 5 bases and J dropped 2 bases, with 13 bases sitting between them. This CDR3 contains 15 residues. Germline V gene lookup returns CDR1 ENHRY and CDR2 SYGVKD. The CDR3 sequence: CAISHGDVGNQPQHF. The CDR3 bases are TGTGCCATCAGTCACGGGGATGTGGGCAATCAGCCCCAGCATTTT.

This clone was counted a few times. The genes are TRBV5-1 and TRBJ1-4; the match to TRBD1 covers 9 bases. Germline CDR1 SGHRS, CDR2 YFSETQ. The CDR3 is made up of 15 amino acids. J lost 8 bases, V lost 5 bases, and 10 bases had no gene match. CDR3 nucleotides: TGCGCCAGCAGTTCCACTGGACAGGGGAACGAAAAACTGTTTTTT. This translates into CASSSTGQGNEKLFF.

This clone was counted a single time. The chain has TRBV19 and TRBJ1-4, with D hard to call. The germline V and J ends were trimmed by 0 bases and 3 bases, with 5 bases remaining between them. This CDR3 is 14 amino acids long. Germline CDR1 and CDR2: LNHDA and SQIVND (reference sequence). This CDR3 reads CASSIDFSNEKLFF. The CDR3 region has the DNA TGTGCCAGTAGTATAGATTTCTCTAATGAAAAACTGTTTTTT. Full variable domain (remainder filled in from reference TRBV19 and TRBJ1-4): DGGITQSPKYLFRKEGQNVTLSCEQNLNHDAMYWYRQDPGQGLRLIYYSQIVNDFQKGDIAEGYSVSREKKESFPLTVTSAQKNPTAFYLCASSIDFSNEKLFFGSGTQLSVL.

The chain carries TRBV2 and TRBJ1-5; tentatively, D is TRBD1 (5 bases). Trimming removed 0 bases from V and 1 base from J, with 13 bases in between. The CDR3 contains 17 residues. Per the germline V gene, CDR1 is SNHLY and CDR2 is FYNNEI. The CDR3 DNA sequence: TGTGCCAGCAGTGAAGCGGGGGGACCCTCGAGCAATCAGCCCCAGCATTTT. Residues: CASSEAGGPSSNQPQHF. The full variable domain, in which reference TRBV2 and TRBJ1-5 provide the parts outside the CDR3, is EPEVTQTPSHQVTQMGQEVILRCVPISNHLYFYWYRQILGQKVEFLVSFYNNEISEKSEIFDDQFSVERPDGSNFTLKIRSTKLEDSAMYFCASSEAGGPSSNQPQHFGDGTRLSIL.

This clone was detected only once. CDR3 bases: TGTGCCAGCAAGGGGCTTTTGAACACTGAAGCTTTCTTT. Translated: CASKGLLNTEAFF. The rearrangement links TRBV6-5 to TRBJ1-1, with TRBD1 as a possible D gene (5 bases). CDR3 length: 13 residues. Germline V CDR1 and CDR2: MNHEY, SVGAGI. V lost 7 bases and J 0 bases, leaving 9 bases between the germline ends.

The CDR3 sequence is CASSQRGGYEQYF. CDR3 sequence (DNA): TGTGCCAGCAGCCAGCGGGGGGGCTACGAGCAGTACTTC. The chain couples TRBV3-1 (or the pseudogene TRBV3-2) to TRBJ2-7; 9 bases are shared with TRBD2. Germline trimming cut 3 bases from V and 3 bases from J; bases unmatched to any gene: 0. CDR1 is LGHDT and CDR2 is YNNKEL in the germline V gene (reference sequence). The CDR3 is made up of 13 amino acids.

The CDR3 sequence is CASSVQGMNTEAFF. Written as DNA, the CDR3 is TGTGCCAGCAGTGTCCAGGGGATGAACACTGAAGCTTTCTTT. V gene TRBV2 combines with J gene TRBJ1-1, with D possibly matching TRBD1 (6 bases). Germline V lookup: CDR1 SNHLY, CDR2 FYNNEI. The CDR3 runs 14 residues. V shed 4 bases and J shed 0 bases, with 9 bases lying between them.

V gene TRBV7-3 combines with J gene TRBJ2-3; 8 bases are a match to TRBD2. With V trimmed by 3 bases and J by 2 bases, 1 base remained unmatched. Germline CDR1 reads SGHTA; CDR2 reads FQGTGA. This CDR3 spans 14 amino acids. CDR3 nucleotides: TGTGCCAGCAGCTTCGGACTAGCCACAGATACGCAGTATTTT. Amino acid sequence: CASSFGLATDTQYF.

This chain joins TRBV7-2 and TRBJ2-3; 10 bases are a match to TRBD2. The CDR3 is made up of 17 amino acids. Looked up from germline, CDR1 is SGHTA and CDR2 is FQGNSA. Losses at the gene ends were 4 bases for V and 3 bases for J; bases not matched to a gene: 10. The CDR3 nucleotides read TGTGCCAGCAGCTCTCCGAGCGGGGGGGCCCTTACAGATACGCAGTATTTT. Amino acids: CASSSPSGGALTDTQYF. The variable domain in full, with the rest retrieved from reference TRBV7-2 and TRBJ2-3, is GAGVSQSPSNKVTEKGKDVELRCDPISGHTALYWYRQSLGQGLEFLIYFQGNSAPDKSGLPSDRFSAERTGGSVSTLTIQRTQQEDSAVYLCASSSPSGGALTDTQYFGPGTRLTVL.

There are a few counts of this clone. This chain links TRBV18 with TRBJ1-1; D unclear. V was clipped by 0 bases and J by 1 base, with 6 bases between them. There are 14 residues in the CDR3. Germline V gene data show CDR1 as KGHSH and CDR2 as LQKENI. Written as DNA, the CDR3 is TGTGCCAGCTCACCACCGAACAGGAACACTGAAGCTTTCTTT. Amino acids: CASSPPNRNTEAFF.

The V and J genes are TRBV18 and TRBJ1-6; D call uncertain. Germline V CDR1 and CDR2: KGHSH, LQKENI. V lost 3 bases to trimming and J lost 7 bases, with 13 bases between them. This CDR3 has 15 amino acids. As DNA, the CDR3 is TGTGCCAGCTCACCGGTCCTACCCCCCAATTCACCCCTCCACTTT. Its translation is CASSPVLPPNSPLHF.

The sample holds a few counts of this clone. The V and J genes are TRBV18 and TRBJ2-7, with D possibly TRBD2 on 6 matching bases. Trimming stripped 8 bases from V and 3 bases from J, with 20 bases between. The germline CDR1 and CDR2 sequences are KGHSH and LQKENI. This CDR3 comprises 15 residues. CDR3 nucleotides: TGTGCCAGCACTTTAAACCTCGGGGGACTCTACGAGCAGTACGTC. It codes for CASTLNLGGLYEQYV.

The CDR3 DNA reads as TGTGCCAGCTCACCACCTATGCGCCAGCGCACCGGGGAGCTGTTTTTT. This gives the protein CASSPPMRQRTGELFF. This sequence joins TRBV18 and TRBJ2-2, with D unclear. Germline CDR1 and CDR2: KGHSH and LQKENI. This CDR3 has 16 residues. V lost 0 bases to trimming and J lost 4 bases, with 12 bases between them.

The chain recombines TRBV10-1 with TRBJ2-5; 10 bases agree with TRBD1. Germline CDR1 WNHNN, CDR2 SYGVQD (reference sequence). The CDR3 is 15 residues long. V shed 2 bases and J 5 bases; nucleotides not matched to a gene: 5. CDR3 protein: CASSEGTGVGETQYF. CDR3 coding DNA: TGCGCCAGCAGTGAGGGGACAGGGGTTGGGGAGACCCAGTACTTC.

The chain recombines TRBV7-2 with TRBJ2-7; D may be TRBD1 (6 bases). The germline V gene encodes CDR1 SGHTA and CDR2 FQGNSA. The germline V and J ends were trimmed by 5 bases and 2 bases, with 13 bases remaining between them. This CDR3 contains 14 residues. The CDR3 loop is CASSLGHVPYEQYF. In DNA form, the CDR3 reads TGTGCCAGCAGCCTGGGACACGTGCCCTACGAGCAGTACTTC.